Shown below are 25 T cell receptor beta chains from a single sample sequenced in a study of blood T cells in healthy people across ages. A second roughly 7 to 11 cycle PCR used barcoded and J-beta primers. TCRdb recomputed calls from the 5' RACE reads with MiXCR, one row per CDR3 protein. The sample has 550,000 to 800,000 distinct CDR3 sequences; about a third are singletons. Sequenced material: blood. The receptors originated from an elderly woman in good health.

Of note for this clonotype: A read error may explain this, as a much larger clone is one base away. This chain connects TRBV9 to TRBJ2-7, with D possibly matching TRBD1 (6 bases). Gene TRBJ2-4 matches the end of the DNA better, so the J call may be wrong. Germline lookup yields CDR1 SGDLS and CDR2 YYNGEE. The CDR3 sequence is 13 residues long. CDR3 DNA: TGTGCCACCCTAGTGAGAGGGGGAAACATTCAGTACTTC. It is translated as CATLVRGGNIQYF.

V is TRBV10-3 and J is TRBJ1-2; D is possibly TRBD1 (6 bases). The germline CDR1 and CDR2 sequences are ENHRY and SYGVKD. V lost 6 bases, J lost 8 bases, and 16 bases lay in between. The CDR3 has 13 residues. For the CDR3, the DNA is TGTGCCATCAGGGAGGGCGGGGGGCGAGGCTACACCTTC. This gives the protein CAIREGGGRGYTF.

This clonotype was recorded at least ten times. This sequence joins TRBV20-1 and TRBJ2-6, with D perhaps being TRBD1 or TRBD2 (5 bases each). V was pared by 6 bases and J by 1 base, with 13 bases between. Germline CDR1 and CDR2: DFQATT and SNEGSKA (reference sequence). The CDR3 loop spans 15 amino acids. CDR3 in DNA: TGCAGTGCCACGCATTGGGGGTCTGGGGCCAACGTCCTGACTTTC. Amino acid sequence: CSATHWGSGANVLTF.

The count of this clonotype is one. With a much larger clone just one base away, this may be a read error. V is TRBV5-1 and J is TRBJ2-3, with unresolved D. The CDR3 extends over 13 amino acids. Germline V gene data show CDR1 as SGHRS and CDR2 as YFSETQ. CDR3 sequence (DNA): TGCGCCACCAAATGGGCCGGCACAGATACGCGGTATTTT. Encoded protein: CATKWAGTDTRYF.

The sample holds many counts of this clonotype. This chain joins TRBV5-1 and TRBJ1-1, with 10 bases aligning to TRBD1. The CDR3 is 13 amino acids. V dropped 3 bases and J dropped 5; count of bases not matched to a gene: 1. In germline, CDR1 is SGHRS, CDR2 YFSETQ. CDR3 in amino acids: CASSWGQGTEAFF. The CDR3 DNA is TGCGCCAGCAGCTGGGGACAGGGGACTGAAGCTTTCTTT.

This clonotype has only a few counts. The V gene is TRBV4-2, the J gene TRBJ2-3; D is unclear. The germline V gene has CDR1 LGHNA and CDR2 YNFKEQ. V was shortened by 2 bases and J by 1 base, with 13 bases between the two germline ends. This CDR3 has 16 residues. The CDR3 DNA sequence: TGTGCCAGCAGCCAATCCACGAGAGGAGGCACAGATACGCAGTATTTT. It specifies CASSQSTRGGTDTQYF.

The V call is TRBV15, the J call TRBJ1-1; D not certain. V lost 0 bases and J lost 4, with 9 bases in between. The CDR3 spans 14 residues. The germline V gene has CDR1 LNHNV and CDR2 YYDKDF (reference sequence). The DNA for the CDR3 is TGTGCCACCAGCAGAGACAGCGGAGGCACTGAAGCTTTCTTT. Encoded protein: CATSRDSGGTEAFF. The full variable domain, its missing parts supplied by reference TRBV15 and TRBJ1-1, is DAMVIQNPRYQVTQFGKPVTLSCSQTLNHNVMYWYQQKSSQAPKLLFHYYDKDFNNEADTPDNFQSRRPNTSFCFLDIRSPGLGDTAMYLCATSRDSGGTEAFFGQGTRLTVV.

Regarding this clonotype: This may be a read error: a much more frequent sequence differs by one nucleotide. V is TRBV5-1 and J is TRBJ1-1, with a possible D match to TRBD1 (6 bases). Looked up from germline, CDR1 is SGHRS and CDR2 is YFSETQ. Trimming removed 4 bases from V and 4 bases from J, with 17 bases in between. The CDR3 spans 15 residues. In DNA form, the CDR3 reads TGCGCCAGCAGCGAAGGAGCCGGGACACGCACTGAAGCTTTCTTT. The encoded protein is CASSEGAGTRTEAFF.

This clonotype was picked up many times. The genes are TRBV20-1 and TRBJ2-3; weak D call: TRBD1 (5 bases). The V gene's germline CDR1 is DFQATT and CDR2 SNEGSKA (reference sequence). There are 14 residues in the CDR3. V was clipped by 4 bases and J by 8 bases, with 19 bases between them. The CDR3 sequence is CSAMWTNSDVTQYF. CDR3 nucleotide sequence: TGCAGTGCTATGTGGACAAATTCGGATGTTACGCAGTATTTT.

This clonotype occurred a few times. The V call is TRBV6-2 or TRBV6-3, the J call TRBJ1-5; TRBD1 aligns across 11 bases. Looked up from germline, CDR1 is MNHEY and CDR2 is SVGEGT. Trimming cost V 2 bases and J 3 bases; bases outside gene matches: 3. This CDR3 comprises 16 residues. In nucleotides, the CDR3 is TGTGCCAGCAGTTACCGGACAGGGGGCGACAATCAGCCCCAGCATTTT. Residues: CASSYRTGGDNQPQHF.

The chain couples TRBV9 to TRBJ2-3, with D perhaps TRBD1 (5 bases). The CDR3 covers 15 residues. Germline values: CDR1 SGDLS, CDR2 YYNGEE. Between the trimmed V and J ends, which lost 6 bases and 0 bases, there was a span of 14 bases. CDR3 sequence (DNA): TGTGCCAGCACCTCGCAGGGCCATAGCACAGATACGCAGTATTTT. It yields the protein CASTSQGHSTDTQYF. Full variable domain (missing parts from reference TRBV9 and TRBJ2-3): DSGVTQTPKHLITATGQRVTLRCSPRSGDLSVYWYQQSLDQGLQFLIQYYNGEERAKGNILERFSAQQFPDLHSELNLSSLELGDSALYFCASTSQGHSTDTQYFGPGTRLTVL.

This clonotype appeared many times. The chain employs TRBV18 and TRBJ2-5, with D maybe TRBD1 (6 bases). Germline V CDR1 and CDR2: KGHSH, LQKENI. V was pared by 3 bases and J by 1 base, with 12 bases between. The CDR3 has 15 amino acids. In nucleotides, the CDR3 is TGTGCCAGCTCACCGCCGACAGGCCCCCAAGAGACCCAGTACTTC. Its translation is CASSPPTGPQETQYF.

The chain joins TRBV12-3 or TRBV12-4 to TRBJ2-3; TRBD1 agrees at 7 bases. CDR3 length: 14 amino acids. The V segment lost 6 bases and the J segment 11 bases; nucleotides outside the gene matches: 14. The CDR3: CASRTQGFADVQYF. Here the CDR3 DNA reads TGTGCCAGCAGAACACAGGGGTTTGCAGATGTGCAGTATTTT.

This clonotype was found many times. The V call is TRBV4-2, the J call TRBJ2-3; D tentatively reads TRBD1 or TRBD2 (5 bases each). Per the germline V gene, CDR1 is LGHNA and CDR2 is YNFKEQ. This CDR3 has 18 amino acids. V was clipped by 0 bases and J by 1 base, with 17 bases between them. The CDR3 spells CASSQERRLQGRTDTQYF. The CDR3 DNA reads as TGTGCCAGCAGCCAAGAGAGGAGACTCCAGGGACGCACAGATACGCAGTATTTT.

In its sample, this clonotype was seen many times. J is TRBJ2-5 and V is TRBV20-1; D unresolved. The V gene's germline CDR1 is DFQATT and CDR2 SNEGSKA (reference sequence). V lost 5 bases, J lost 3 bases, and 13 bases lay in between. The CDR3 extends over 13 amino acids. The CDR3 loop is CSAPLNIEETQYF. As DNA, the CDR3 is TGCAGTGCTCCACTAAACATCGAAGAGACCCAGTACTTC.

This clonotype was detected many times. The chain is built from TRBV6-1 and TRBJ2-5; D perhaps matches TRBD2 (6 bases). The CDR3 covers 17 residues. Germline CDR1 is MNHNS and CDR2 is SASEGT. Deletions cut 2 bases from V and 2 bases from J, with 18 bases between. Written as DNA, the CDR3 is TGTGCCAGCAGTGAACCGGATTGGGGCCGGGGGCAAGAGACCCAGTACTTC. Its protein product is CASSEPDWGRGQETQYF.

The rearrangement links TRBV12-3 or TRBV12-4 to TRBJ1-3; TRBD1 is a possible D gene (6 bases). This CDR3 has 16 amino acids. Trimming pared 3 bases from V and 4 bases from J, leaving 16 bases between. CDR3 loop: CASSLSGGPGGNTIYF. CDR3 bases: TGTGCCAGCAGTTTGTCTGGGGGGCCGGGGGGAAACACCATATATTTT.

Concerning this clonotype itself: A much more abundant neighbour one base away suggests this may be a read error. The chain employs TRBV20-1 and TRBJ2-1; D remains ambiguous. The germline gives CDR1 DFQATT, CDR2 SNEGSKA (reference sequence). This CDR3 contains 12 residues. The CDR3: CRAREYVDEQFF. CDR3 coding DNA: TGCAGGGCTAGAGAATACGTGGATGAGCAGTTCTTC.

This clonotype was seen at least ten times. This chain uses TRBV27 with TRBJ2-3; possible D gene TRBD1, 5 bases. The CDR3 consists of 15 residues. V lost 3 bases and J lost 4, with 14 bases in between. Germline V lookup: CDR1 MNHEY, CDR2 SMNVEV (reference sequence). CDR3 region: CASSFMATGADTQYF. For the CDR3, the DNA is TGTGCCAGCAGTTTTATGGCAACAGGCGCAGATACGCAGTATTTT.

The chain couples TRBV7-2 to TRBJ1-2, with D maybe TRBD1 (6 bases). Germline loops: CDR1 SGHTA, CDR2 FQGNSA. V was clipped by 1 base and J by 5 bases, with 14 bases between them. The CDR3 sequence is 15 residues long. The chain's CDR3 is CASSLGGPSPYGYTF. The DNA for the CDR3 is TGTGCCAGCAGCTTAGGGGGGCCCTCCCCTTATGGCTACACCTTC.

In its sample, this clonotype was seen many times. The genes are TRBV5-1 and TRBJ2-1; 10 bases map to TRBD1. The CDR3 sequence is 15 residues long. V dropped 6 bases and J dropped 7; count of bases not matched to a gene: 10. Germline V gives CDR1 SGHRS, CDR2 YFSETQ. The CDR3 loop reads CASISGTGVKNEQFF. As DNA, the CDR3 is TGCGCCAGCATCTCCGGGACAGGGGTCAAAAATGAGCAGTTCTTC. The entire variable domain, with the rest obtained from reference TRBV5-1 and TRBJ2-1, is as follows: KAGVTQTPRYLIKTRGQQVTLSCSPISGHRSVSWYQQTPGQGLQFLFEYFSETQRNKGNFPGRFSGRQFSNSRSEMNVSTLELGDSALYLCASISGTGVKNEQFFGPGTRLTVL.

The chain joins TRBV7-2 to TRBJ1-2; D call uncertain. This CDR3 comprises 12 residues. V was pared by 1 base and J by 8 bases, with 8 bases between. Germline lookup yields CDR1 SGHTA and CDR2 FQGNSA. The CDR3 reads CASSLDAQGYTF. CDR3 DNA sequence: TGTGCCAGCAGCTTAGACGCCCAAGGCTACACCTTC.

Only a few counts were recorded for this clonotype. The chain has TRBV20-1 and TRBJ1-1; D gene ambiguous. The CDR3 is 14 amino acids. Trimming took 0 bases from V and 5 from J, leaving 13 bases between them. Germline values: CDR1 DFQATT, CDR2 SNEGSKA (reference sequence). The CDR3 bases are TGCAGTGCTAGAGATATAGCCCTGAGTACTGAAGCTTTCTTT. This gives the protein CSARDIALSTEAFF.

The chain links TRBV4-3 to TRBJ2-2; D call uncertain. This CDR3 is 13 amino acids long. V was pared by 1 base and J by 4 bases, with 4 bases between. Germline V gives CDR1 LGHNA, CDR2 YSLEER. This CDR3 is CASSQGRTGELFF. CDR3 nucleotide sequence: TGCGCCAGCAGCCAAGGACGCACCGGGGAGCTGTTTTTT.

This rearrangement joins TRBV20-1 to TRBJ1-1, with D uncertain. Per the germline V gene, CDR1 is DFQATT and CDR2 is SNEGSKA (reference sequence). Trimming left V 5 bases short and J 4 bases short, with 20 bases between. The CDR3 loop spans 15 amino acids. The CDR3 protein is CSADPGLWRVTEAFF. CDR3 nucleotides: TGCAGTGCTGACCCCGGACTTTGGCGGGTCACTGAAGCTTTCTTT.